Each of the 18 T cell receptor beta chains below was sequenced from the same sample in a study of cytomegalovirus exposure and HLA in healthy donors. In the PCR, 60 Vbeta and 13 Jbeta primers were used. Profiled with immunoSEQ multiplex PCR; TCRdb holds only in-frame clones, not every one. The sample includes roughly 120,000 clones, around 80% of them seen just once. The source material was PBMCs. These receptors all come from a man between 45 and 60 years old in good health and CMV-seronegative.

The chain recombines TRBV7-2 with TRBJ1-2; D ambiguous. Germline CDR1 and CDR2: SGHTA and FQGNSA. The germline V and J ends were trimmed by 5 bases and 3 bases, with 13 bases remaining between them. This CDR3 spans 14 amino acids. CDR3 protein: CASSPGVGYYGYTF. The CDR3 bases are TGTGCCAGCAGCCCCGGGGTTGGGTACTATGGCTACACCTTC.

This clone was seen a handful of times. The gene calls are TRBV19 and TRBJ1-1; D not certain. Trimming removed 3 bases from V and 4 bases from J, with 12 bases in between. The CDR3 sequence is 14 residues long. CDR1 is LNHDA, CDR2 SQIVND, per germline (reference sequence). The CDR3 nucleotides are TGTGCCAGTAGTATTAATCCACCAGGCACTGAAGCTTTCTTT. This codes for CASSINPPGTEAFF.

V usage is TRBV11-1 and J usage is TRBJ2-7, with D maybe TRBD1 (5 bases). Trimming cost V 2 bases and J 3 bases, with 5 bases left between them. CDR1 is SGHAT, CDR2 FQDESV, per germline (reference sequence). This CDR3 is built from 12 residues. The CDR3 nucleotides read TGTGCCAGCAGCTTACAGGGCTACGAGCAGTACTTC. Translation gives CASSLQGYEQYF.

The chain joins TRBV30 to TRBJ2-3, with a weak D call TRBD2 (6 bases). Germline V gives CDR1 GTSNPN, CDR2 SVGIG (reference sequence). Trimming cost V 2 bases and J 8 bases, with 11 bases left between them. This CDR3 spans 12 amino acids. The CDR3 DNA reads TGTGCCTGGAGTCCGACTAGAGGTACGCAGTATTTT. It yields the protein CAWSPTRGTQYF.

The chain is built from TRBV5-4 and TRBJ2-2; D unresolved. V lost 2 bases, J lost 2 bases, and 10 bases lay in between. Per germline, CDR1 SGHNT and CDR2 YYREEE (reference sequence). The CDR3 is 15 residues long. In DNA form, the CDR3 reads TGTGCCAGCAGCTTAGACGGGTTTAACACCGGGGAGCTGTTTTTT. Translating gives CASSLDGFNTGELFF.

This sequence joins TRBV5-1 and TRBJ2-7, with 9 bases fitting TRBD2. The CDR3 extends over 15 amino acids. The germline gives CDR1 SGHRS, CDR2 YFSETQ. The ends lost 4 bases at V and 0 bases at J; junction bases unmatched: 5. The CDR3 coding sequence is TGCGCCAGCAGCCTTTCTAGCGGGGCCTCCTACGAGCAGTACTTC. It specifies CASSLSSGASYEQYF.

This rearrangement joins TRBV7-2 to TRBJ2-5, with D possibly TRBD1 on 5 matching bases. Trimming removed 4 bases at V and 1 base at J, with 10 bases between. Germline V gene lookup returns CDR1 SGHTA and CDR2 FQGNSA. The CDR3 has 14 residues. The CDR3 DNA reads as TGTGCCAGCAGCTACCTGGACATCCAAGAGACCCAGTACTTC. It codes for CASSYLDIQETQYF.

This sequence joins TRBV29-1 and TRBJ1-3; D ambiguous. Germline V gene sequence: CDR1 SQVTM, CDR2 ANQGSEA. The CDR3 spans 13 residues. Trimming removed 4 bases at V and 1 base at J, with 8 bases between. CDR3: CSVAVDSGNTIYF. The CDR3 DNA sequence: TGCAGCGTTGCGGTTGATTCTGGAAACACCATATATTTT.

The V gene is TRBV5-1, the J gene TRBJ1-1, with D tentatively TRBD1 (5 bases). Per the germline V gene, CDR1 is SGHRS and CDR2 is YFSETQ. The V gene lost 7 bases and the J gene lost 1 base, with 14 bases spanning the gap. The CDR3 contains 14 residues. CDR3: CASGEPTENTEAFF. In DNA form, the CDR3 reads TGCGCCAGCGGCGAACCGACAGAGAACACTGAAGCTTTCTTT.

The chain employs TRBV5-6 and TRBJ1-3; no firm D call. Germline V lookup: CDR1 SGHDT, CDR2 YYEEEE. V lost 1 base and J 0 bases, leaving 8 bases between the germline ends. The CDR3 is 15 amino acids. For the CDR3, the DNA is TGTGCCAGCAGCTTGAGCGGGTACTCTGGAAACACCATATATTTT. This translates into CASSLSGYSGNTIYF.

This clone was seen a few times. The junction and the germline gene differ at one end; a read error may be behind it. The chain couples TRBV14 to TRBJ2-5; perhaps TRBD2 as D (5 bases). Germline assignment: CDR1 SGHDN and CDR2 FVKESK. The CDR3 contains 10 residues. The CDR3 region has the DNA TGTGCCAGCAGCAAGGACTTCTTACACTTC. The encoded protein is CASSKDFLHF. Full variable domain (missing parts from reference TRBV14 and TRBJ2-5): EAGVTQFPSHSVIEKGQTVTLRCDPISGHDNLYWYRRVMGKEIKFLLHFVKESKQDESGMPNNRFLAERTGGTYSTLKVQPAELEDSGVYFCASSKDFLHFGPGTRLLVL.

In its sample, this clone was seen a few times. The genes are TRBV29-1 and TRBJ2-2; D gene uncertain. V was pared by 4 bases and J by 2 bases, with 8 bases between. CDR3 length: 13 residues. Germline V gene data show CDR1 as SQVTM and CDR2 as ANQGSEA. The CDR3 region is CSVGSGNTGELFF. Written as DNA, the CDR3 is TGCAGCGTTGGGTCAGGAAACACCGGGGAGCTGTTTTTT.

This clone was observed a handful of times. The chain uses TRBV18 and TRBJ1-4; D is undetermined. V was cut by 1 base and J by 0 bases, with 6 bases left in between. Germline V gene sequence: CDR1 KGHSH, CDR2 LQKENI. The CDR3 has 15 amino acids. The CDR3 DNA reads TGTGCCAGCTCACCACGGAGCGCAACTAATGAAAAACTGTTTTTT. Translation gives CASSPRSATNEKLFF.

This rearrangement joins TRBV4-1 to TRBJ1-1, with a tentative D call TRBD1 (5 bases). Trimming took off 2 bases at V and 2 bases at J, with 9 bases between the two ends. CDR1 is MGHRA, CDR2 YSYEKL, per germline. The CDR3 contains 14 residues. As DNA, the CDR3 is TGCGCCAGCAGCCAACCGACAGAAAACACTGAAGCTTTCTTT. Protein sequence: CASSQPTENTEAFF.

To note about this clone: The sample contains more than one DNA sequence encoding this CDR3. The V call is TRBV5-1, the J call TRBJ2-5; 11 bases align to TRBD2. The CDR3 sequence is 15 residues long. The V gene's germline CDR1 is SGHRS and CDR2 YFSETQ. V lost 4 bases, J lost 2 bases, and 4 bases stayed unmatched. CDR3 bases: TGCGCCAGCAGCCTGGGACTAGCGGTACAAGAGACCCAGTACTTC. Translated, it gives CASSLGLAVQETQYF.

V and J are TRBV7-2 and TRBJ2-7; 7 bases fit TRBD2. The V segment lost 3 bases and the J segment 9 bases; nucleotides outside the gene matches: 8. CDR1 and CDR2 from the germline V gene are SGHTA and FQGNSA. The CDR3 has 13 residues. The CDR3 nucleotides are TGTGCCAGCAGCTTGATTGGGGGGGAAGGGCAGTACTTC. Translating gives CASSLIGGEGQYF.

The chain couples TRBV10-3 to TRBJ2-5; 10 nucleotides line up with TRBD1. From germline, CDR1 is ENHRY and CDR2 SYGVKD. J was trimmed by 5 bases and V by 5 bases; bases with no gene match: 5. The CDR3 totals 14 residues. In DNA form, the CDR3 reads TGTGCCATCAGTTCCGACAGGGGGCTCGAGACCCAGTACTTC. It yields the protein CAISSDRGLETQYF.

This clone was detected only a few times. The chain carries TRBV29-1 and TRBJ2-5, with 10 nucleotides matching TRBD2. The CDR3 spans 12 residues. V gave up 8 bases and J gave up 4 bases; unmatched junction bases: 4. The germline CDR1 and CDR2 sequences are SQVTM and ANQGSEA. As DNA, the CDR3 is TGCAGCTTCAGCGGGAGGGGAGAGACCCAGTACTTC. Translating it yields CSFSGRGETQYF.